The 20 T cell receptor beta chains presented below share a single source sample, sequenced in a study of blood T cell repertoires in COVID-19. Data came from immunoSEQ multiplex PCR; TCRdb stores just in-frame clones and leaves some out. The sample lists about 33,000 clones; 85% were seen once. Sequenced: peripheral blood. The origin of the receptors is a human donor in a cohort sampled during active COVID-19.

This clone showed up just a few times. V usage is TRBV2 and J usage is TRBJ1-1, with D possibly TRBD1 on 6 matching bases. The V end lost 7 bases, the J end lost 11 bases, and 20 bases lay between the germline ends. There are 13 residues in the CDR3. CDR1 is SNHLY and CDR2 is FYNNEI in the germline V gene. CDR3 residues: CASTPGEGGRAFF. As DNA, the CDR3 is TGTGCCAGCACCCCAGGTGAAGGGGGTAGGGCTTTCTTT.

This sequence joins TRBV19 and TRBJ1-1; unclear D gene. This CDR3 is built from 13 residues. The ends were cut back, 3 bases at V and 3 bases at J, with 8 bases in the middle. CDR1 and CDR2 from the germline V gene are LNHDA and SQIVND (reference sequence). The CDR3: CASSIQADTEAFF. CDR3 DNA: TGTGCCAGTAGTATCCAAGCGGACACTGAAGCTTTCTTT.

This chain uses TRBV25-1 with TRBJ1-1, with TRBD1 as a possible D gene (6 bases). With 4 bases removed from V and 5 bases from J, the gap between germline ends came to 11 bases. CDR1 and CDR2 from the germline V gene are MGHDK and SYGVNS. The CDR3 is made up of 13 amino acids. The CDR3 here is CASSAGQRTEAFF. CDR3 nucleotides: TGTGCCAGCAGTGCAGGACAGAGGACTGAAGCTTTCTTT.

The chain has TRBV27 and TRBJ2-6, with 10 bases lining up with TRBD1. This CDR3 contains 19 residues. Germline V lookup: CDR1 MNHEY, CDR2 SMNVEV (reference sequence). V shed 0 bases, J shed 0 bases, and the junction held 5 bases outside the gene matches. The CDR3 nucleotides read TGTGCCAGCAGTTTATCCGGGACAGGGGCCTTCTCTGGGGCCAACGTCCTGACTTTC. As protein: CASSLSGTGAFSGANVLTF.

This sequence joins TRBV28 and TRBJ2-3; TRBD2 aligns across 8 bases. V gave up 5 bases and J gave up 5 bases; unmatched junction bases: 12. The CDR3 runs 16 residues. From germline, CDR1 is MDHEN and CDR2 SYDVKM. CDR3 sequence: CASSTTSGPWVDTQYF. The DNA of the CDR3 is TGTGCCAGCAGTACTACTAGCGGCCCCTGGGTAGATACGCAGTATTTT. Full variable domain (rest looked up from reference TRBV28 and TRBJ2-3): DVKVTQSSRYLVKRTGEKVFLECVQDMDHENMFWYRQDPGLGLRLIYFSYDVKMKEKGDIPEGYSVSREKKERFSLILESASTNQTSMYLCASSTTSGPWVDTQYFGPGTRLTVL.

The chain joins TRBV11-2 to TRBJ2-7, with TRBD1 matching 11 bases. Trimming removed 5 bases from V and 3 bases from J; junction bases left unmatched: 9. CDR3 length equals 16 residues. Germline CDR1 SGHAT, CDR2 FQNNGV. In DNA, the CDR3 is TGTGCCAGCAGCCCCGGACAGGGGGCGGGATTCTACGAGCAGTACTTC. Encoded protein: CASSPGQGAGFYEQYF.

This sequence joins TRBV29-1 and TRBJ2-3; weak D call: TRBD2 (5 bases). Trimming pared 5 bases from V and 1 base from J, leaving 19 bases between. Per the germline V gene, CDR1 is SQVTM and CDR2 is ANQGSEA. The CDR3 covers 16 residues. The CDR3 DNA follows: TGCAGCGTTCTTAGCCGGGCGAGGGCTCGCACAGATACGCAGTATTTT. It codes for CSVLSRARARTDTQYF.

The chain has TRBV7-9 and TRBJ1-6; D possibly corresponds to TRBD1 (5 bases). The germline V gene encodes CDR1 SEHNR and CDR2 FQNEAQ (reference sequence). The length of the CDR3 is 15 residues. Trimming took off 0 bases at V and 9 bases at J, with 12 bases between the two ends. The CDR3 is CASSLAGVDISPLHF. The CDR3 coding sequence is TGTGCCAGCAGCTTAGCAGGGGTAGACATTTCACCCCTCCACTTT.

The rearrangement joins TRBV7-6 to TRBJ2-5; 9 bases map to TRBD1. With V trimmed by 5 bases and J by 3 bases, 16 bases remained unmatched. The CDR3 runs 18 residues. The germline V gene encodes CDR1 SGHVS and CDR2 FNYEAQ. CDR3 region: CASSPRLDRGELKETQYF. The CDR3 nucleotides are TGTGCCAGCAGCCCCCGCCTGGACAGGGGAGAATTGAAAGAGACCCAGTACTTC.

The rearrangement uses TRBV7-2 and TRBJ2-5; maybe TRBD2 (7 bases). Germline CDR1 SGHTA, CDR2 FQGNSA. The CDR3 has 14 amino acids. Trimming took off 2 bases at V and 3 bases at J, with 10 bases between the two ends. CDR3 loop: CASSLRGGKETQYF. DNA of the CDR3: TGTGCCAGCAGCTTAAGGGGGGGAAAAGAGACCCAGTACTTC.

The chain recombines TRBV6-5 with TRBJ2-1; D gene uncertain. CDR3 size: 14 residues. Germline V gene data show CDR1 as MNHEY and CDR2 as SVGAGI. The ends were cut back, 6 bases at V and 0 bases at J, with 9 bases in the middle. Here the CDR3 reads CASRLLSSYNEQFF. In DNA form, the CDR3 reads TGTGCCAGCAGGCTGCTAAGCTCCTACAATGAGCAGTTCTTC.

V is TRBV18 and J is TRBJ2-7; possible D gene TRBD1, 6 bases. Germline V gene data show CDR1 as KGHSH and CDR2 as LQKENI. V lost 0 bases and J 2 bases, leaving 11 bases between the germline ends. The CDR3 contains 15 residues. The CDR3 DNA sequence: TGTGCCAGCTCACCACCCACAGGGTTCACCTACGAGCAGTACTTC. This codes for CASSPPTGFTYEQYF.

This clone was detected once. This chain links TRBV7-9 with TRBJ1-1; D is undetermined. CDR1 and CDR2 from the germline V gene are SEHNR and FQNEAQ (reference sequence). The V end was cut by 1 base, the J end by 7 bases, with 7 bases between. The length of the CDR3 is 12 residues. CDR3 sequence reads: CASSLGAGEAFF. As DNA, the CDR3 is TGTGCCAGCAGCTTAGGGGCAGGTGAAGCTTTCTTT.

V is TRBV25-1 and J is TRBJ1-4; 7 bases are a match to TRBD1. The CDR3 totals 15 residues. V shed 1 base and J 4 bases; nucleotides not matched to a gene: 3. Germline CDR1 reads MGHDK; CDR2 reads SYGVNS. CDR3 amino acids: CASSELTGRNEKLFF. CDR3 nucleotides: TGTGCCAGCAGTGAATTGACAGGGCGTAATGAAAAACTGTTTTTT.

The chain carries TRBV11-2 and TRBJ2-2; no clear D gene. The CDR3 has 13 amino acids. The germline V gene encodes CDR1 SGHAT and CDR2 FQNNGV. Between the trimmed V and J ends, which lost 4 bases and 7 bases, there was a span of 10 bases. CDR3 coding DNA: TGTGCCAGCAGCTCCCGACATGACGGGGAGCTGTTTTTT. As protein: CASSSRHDGELFF. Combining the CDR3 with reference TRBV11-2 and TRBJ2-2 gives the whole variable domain EAGVAQSPRYKIIEKRQSVAFWCNPISGHATLYWYQQILGQGPKLLIQFQNNGVVDDSQLPKDRFSAERLKGVDSTLKIQPAKLEDSAVYLCASSSRHDGELFFGEGSRLTVL.

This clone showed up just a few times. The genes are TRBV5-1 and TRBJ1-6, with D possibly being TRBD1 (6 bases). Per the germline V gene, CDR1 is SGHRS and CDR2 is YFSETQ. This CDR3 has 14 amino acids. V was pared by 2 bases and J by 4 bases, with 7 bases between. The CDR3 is CASSFGQYNSPLHF. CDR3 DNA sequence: TGCGCCAGCAGCTTTGGACAGTATAATTCACCCCTCCACTTT.

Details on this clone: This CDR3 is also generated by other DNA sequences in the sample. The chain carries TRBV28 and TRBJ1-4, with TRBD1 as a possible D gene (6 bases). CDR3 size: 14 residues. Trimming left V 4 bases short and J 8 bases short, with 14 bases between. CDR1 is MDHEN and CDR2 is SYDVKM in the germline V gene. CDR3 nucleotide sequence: TGTGCCAGCAGTTCTGGGGGCAGAGGGGAAAAACTGTTTTTT. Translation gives CASSSGGRGEKLFF.

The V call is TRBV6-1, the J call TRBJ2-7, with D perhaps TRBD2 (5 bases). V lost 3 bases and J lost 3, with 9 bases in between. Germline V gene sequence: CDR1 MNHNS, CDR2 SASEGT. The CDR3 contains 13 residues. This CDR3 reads CASSENRGYEQYF. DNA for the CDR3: TGTGCCAGCAGTGAGAATCGGGGCTACGAGCAGTACTTC.

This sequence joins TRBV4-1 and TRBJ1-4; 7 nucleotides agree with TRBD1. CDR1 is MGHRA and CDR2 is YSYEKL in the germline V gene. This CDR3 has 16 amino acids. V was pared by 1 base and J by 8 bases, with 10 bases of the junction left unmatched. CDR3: CASSQVPGRGEEKLFF. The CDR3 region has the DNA TGCGCCAGCAGCCAAGTGCCCGGCAGGGGGGAGGAAAAACTGTTTTTT.

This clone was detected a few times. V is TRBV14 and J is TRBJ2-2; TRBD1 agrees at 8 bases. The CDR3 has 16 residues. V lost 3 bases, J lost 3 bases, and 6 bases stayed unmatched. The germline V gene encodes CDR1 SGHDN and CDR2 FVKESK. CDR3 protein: CASSQIRQGYTGELFF. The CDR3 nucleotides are TGTGCCAGCAGCCAGATACGACAGGGGTACACCGGGGAGCTGTTTTTT.